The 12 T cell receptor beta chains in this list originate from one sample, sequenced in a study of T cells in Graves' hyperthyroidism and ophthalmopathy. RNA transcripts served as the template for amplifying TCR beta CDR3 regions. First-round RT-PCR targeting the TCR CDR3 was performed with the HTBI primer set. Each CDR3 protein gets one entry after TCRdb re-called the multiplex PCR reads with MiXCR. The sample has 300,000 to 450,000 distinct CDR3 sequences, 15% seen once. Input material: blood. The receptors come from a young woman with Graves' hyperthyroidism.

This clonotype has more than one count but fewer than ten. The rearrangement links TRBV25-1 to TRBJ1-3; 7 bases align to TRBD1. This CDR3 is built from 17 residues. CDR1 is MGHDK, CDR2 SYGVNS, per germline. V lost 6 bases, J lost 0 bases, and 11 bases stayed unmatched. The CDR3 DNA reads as TGTGCCAGCAGGGATTCCGGGACAGTACTCTCTGGAAACACCATATATTTT. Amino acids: CASRDSGTVLSGNTIYF.

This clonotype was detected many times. Here the CDR3 DNA reads TGTGCCAGCCAGGGGGACAGGGATTTACAGAGCAATCAGCCCCAGCATTTT. Its protein product is CASQGDRDLQSNQPQHF. The V and J genes are TRBV2 and TRBJ1-5; 9 positions match TRBD1. Germline loops: CDR1 SNHLY, CDR2 FYNNEI. J gave up 1 base and V 8 bases, and 12 bases lay outside the gene matches. The CDR3 consists of 17 residues. The variable domain in full, completed from reference TRBV2 and TRBJ1-5, reads EPEVTQTPSHQVTQMGQEVILRCVPISNHLYFYWYRQILGQKVEFLVSFYNNEISEKSEIFDDQFSVERPDGSNFTLKIRSTKLEDSAMYFCASQGDRDLQSNQPQHFGDGTRLSIL.

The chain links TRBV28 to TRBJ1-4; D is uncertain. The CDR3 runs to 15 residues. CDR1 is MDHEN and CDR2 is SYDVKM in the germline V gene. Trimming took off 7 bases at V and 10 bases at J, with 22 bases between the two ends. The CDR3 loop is CASTPLGQKVGKLFF. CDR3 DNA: TGTGCCAGCACCCCCCTCGGGCAGAAGGTCGGAAAACTGTTTTTT.

CDR3 protein: CASRSGTFGNTIYF. CDR3 DNA: TGTGCCAGCAGATCCGGGACATTCGGAAACACCATATATTTT. This chain links TRBV2 with TRBJ1-3; weak D call: TRBD1 (6 bases). V lost 6 bases and J lost 4, with 13 bases in between. CDR1 and CDR2 (germline): SNHLY, FYNNEI. This CDR3 is built from 14 residues.

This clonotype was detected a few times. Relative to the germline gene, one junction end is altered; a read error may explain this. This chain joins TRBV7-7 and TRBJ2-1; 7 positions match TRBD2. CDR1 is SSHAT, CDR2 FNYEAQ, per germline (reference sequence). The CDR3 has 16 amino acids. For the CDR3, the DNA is TGTGCTAGCAGTAAGCGCGGCGGGAGCGGTTTAAATGAGCAGTTCTTC. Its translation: CASSKRGGSGLNEQFF.

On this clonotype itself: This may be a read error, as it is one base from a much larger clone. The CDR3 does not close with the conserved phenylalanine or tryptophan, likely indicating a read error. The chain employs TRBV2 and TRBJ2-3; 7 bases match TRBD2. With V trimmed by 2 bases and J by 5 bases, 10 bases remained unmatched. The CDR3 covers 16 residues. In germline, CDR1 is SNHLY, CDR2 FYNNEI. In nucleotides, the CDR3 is TGTGCCAGCAGTGAACGCGGGCGGGAGAAGGGAGATACGCAGTATCTT. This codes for CASSERGREKGDTQYL.

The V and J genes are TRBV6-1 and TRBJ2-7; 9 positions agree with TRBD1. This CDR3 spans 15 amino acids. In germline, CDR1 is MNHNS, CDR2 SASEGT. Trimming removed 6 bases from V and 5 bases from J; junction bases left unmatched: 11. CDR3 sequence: CASRPPLDRGNEQYF. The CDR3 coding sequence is TGTGCCAGCAGACCGCCCCTTGACAGGGGGAACGAGCAGTACTTC.

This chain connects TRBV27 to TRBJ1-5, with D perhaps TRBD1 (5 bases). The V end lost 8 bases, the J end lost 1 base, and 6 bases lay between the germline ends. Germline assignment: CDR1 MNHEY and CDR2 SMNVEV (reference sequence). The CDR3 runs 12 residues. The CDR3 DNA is TGTGCCAGCGGGGGGAGCAATCAGCCCCAGCATTTT. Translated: CASGGSNQPQHF.

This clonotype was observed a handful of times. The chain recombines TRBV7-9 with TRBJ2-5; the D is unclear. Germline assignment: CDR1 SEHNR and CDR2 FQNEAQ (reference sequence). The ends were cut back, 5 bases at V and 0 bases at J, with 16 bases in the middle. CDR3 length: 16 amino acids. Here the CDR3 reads CASSPPFGYHQETQYF. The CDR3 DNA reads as TGTGCCAGCAGCCCACCCTTTGGATACCACCAAGAGACCCAGTACTTC.

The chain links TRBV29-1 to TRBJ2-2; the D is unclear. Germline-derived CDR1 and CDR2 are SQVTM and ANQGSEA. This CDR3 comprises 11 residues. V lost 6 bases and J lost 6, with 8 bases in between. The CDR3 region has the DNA TGCAGCGTGACAATCTCCGGGGAGCTGTTTTTT. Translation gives CSVTISGELFF.

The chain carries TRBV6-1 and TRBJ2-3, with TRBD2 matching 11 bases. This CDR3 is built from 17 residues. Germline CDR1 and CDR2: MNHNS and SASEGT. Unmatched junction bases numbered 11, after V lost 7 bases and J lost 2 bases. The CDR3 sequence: CASKPGLAVSFTDTQYF. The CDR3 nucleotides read TGTGCCAGCAAACCGGGACTAGCGGTATCTTTCACAGATACGCAGTATTTT.

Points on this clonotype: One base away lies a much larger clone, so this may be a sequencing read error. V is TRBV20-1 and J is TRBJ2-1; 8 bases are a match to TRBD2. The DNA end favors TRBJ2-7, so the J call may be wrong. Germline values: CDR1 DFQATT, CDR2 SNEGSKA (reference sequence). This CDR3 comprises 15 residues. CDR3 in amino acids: CSARVGRGAYNEQYF. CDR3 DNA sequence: TGCAGTGCTAGAGTGGGGCGGGGGGCCTACAATGAGCAGTACTTC.